This T cell receptor beta chain comes out of a study of radiotherapy plus CTLA-4 blockade in lung cancer. Study results and caveats: How blood T cell clones changed early, along with interferon-beta, reportedly forecast response best. TCR clones of tumor origin grew in blood after radiotherapy plus ipilimumab.

Of note for this clone: Its antigen is as yet unknown.

Sequencing was performed with immunoSEQ multiplex PCR; in TCRdb, only in-frame clones are kept and a portion is missing. The sample yields around 70,000 clones, over 75% seen once. The CDR3 consists of 13 residues. Looked up from germline, CDR1 is SGHTA and CDR2 is FQGNSA. The V end lost 2 bases, the J end lost 3 bases, and 7 bases lay between the germline ends. The receptor's source is a human donor with non-small cell lung cancer who had a partial response to radiotherapy plus ipilimumab. Sequencing used peripheral blood, obtained from a patient treated with radiotherapy plus ipilimumab. The rearrangement uses TRBV7-2 and TRBJ2-5, with D unresolved. The CDR3 bases are TGTGCCAGCAGCTTAAGGCTAGAAGAGACCCAGTACTTC. Translated: CASSLRLEETQYF.